These 9 T cell receptor beta chains share one sample of origin, sequenced in a study of blood T cell repertoires in COVID-19. Generated by immunoSEQ multiplex PCR, the TCRdb table keeps only in-frame clones and is missing some. The repertoire holds 70,000 to 75,000 clones, with around 85% as singletons. Material for sequencing was peripheral blood. The receptors here all came from a man in his 70s with acute or convalescent COVID-19.

The chain links TRBV5-4 to TRBJ2-1, with TRBD1 matching 10 bases. With V trimmed by 3 bases and J by 12 bases, 9 bases remained unmatched. The length of the CDR3 is 14 residues. The germline gives CDR1 SGHNT, CDR2 YYREEE (reference sequence). CDR3 sequence: CASSSGTGEMGQFF. The CDR3 DNA sequence: TGTGCCAGCAGCTCCGGGACAGGGGAAATGGGGCAGTTCTTC.

The chain links TRBV7-9 to TRBJ2-1, with TRBD2 matching over 9 bases. With V trimmed by 5 bases and J by 8 bases, 13 bases remained unmatched. This CDR3 comprises 16 residues. Germline CDR1 and CDR2: SEHNR and FQNEAQ (reference sequence). Here the CDR3 reads CASSIGSGRMVDEQFF. DNA for the CDR3: TGTGCCAGCAGCATCGGTAGCGGGAGAATGGTAGATGAGCAGTTCTTC.

This chain links TRBV4-3 with TRBJ2-1, with 11 bases matching TRBD2. With 8 bases clipped from V and 6 bases from J, the junction kept 12 bases outside the gene matches. This CDR3 spans 16 amino acids. The germline gives CDR1 LGHNA, CDR2 YSLEER. The CDR3 DNA reads as TGCGCCAGCCACTTACCGGGGCTAGCGGGGGGCAATGAGCAGTTCTTC. Translating gives CASHLPGLAGGNEQFF.

The rearrangement links TRBV2 to TRBJ2-1; 11 nucleotides line up with TRBD1. Germline V lookup: CDR1 SNHLY, CDR2 FYNNEI. The CDR3 loop spans 14 amino acids. V dropped 5 bases and J dropped 8; count of bases not matched to a gene: 5. CDR3 in DNA: TGTGCCAGCAGTAAGGACAGGGGGCTGGATGAGCAGTTCTTC. Translated, it gives CASSKDRGLDEQFF. Variable domain in full (rest from reference TRBV2 and TRBJ2-1): EPEVTQTPSHQVTQMGQEVILRCVPISNHLYFYWYRQILGQKVEFLVSFYNNEISEKSEIFDDQFSVERPDGSNFTLKIRSTKLEDSAMYFCASSKDRGLDEQFFGPGTRLTVL.

This rearrangement joins TRBV10-2 to TRBJ2-7; 7 nucleotides agree with TRBD2. Germline V CDR1 and CDR2: WSHSY, SAAADI. CDR3 length equals 15 residues. V lost 2 bases, J lost 2 bases, and 6 bases stayed unmatched. The CDR3 DNA follows: TGCGCCAGCAGTGAGAGGGCTAGCGGAGCCTACGAGCAGTACTTC. Protein sequence: CASSERASGAYEQYF.

In its sample, this clone was seen a few times. The chain is built from TRBV18 and TRBJ1-3; D gene uncertain. V was shortened by 3 bases and J by 0 bases, with 12 bases between the two germline ends. The CDR3 runs 16 residues. Germline CDR1 is KGHSH and CDR2 is LQKENI. This CDR3 is CASSPASQISGNTIYF. CDR3 DNA sequence: TGTGCCAGCTCACCCGCTTCTCAGATCTCTGGAAACACCATATATTTT.

V and J are TRBV2 and TRBJ1-6, with 7 bases that match TRBD1. The V and J ends lost 10 bases and 8 bases, in that order; junction bases with no gene match: 8. The CDR3 runs to 13 residues. Germline V gene data show CDR1 as SNHLY and CDR2 as FYNNEI. The CDR3 DNA sequence: TGTGCCACCGTTGGGACAGAAGATTCACCCCTCCACTTT. Protein: CATVGTEDSPLHF.

V is TRBV5-4 and J is TRBJ2-2; a possible D gene is TRBD2 (6 bases). The CDR3 is made up of 15 amino acids. Germline loops: CDR1 SGHNT, CDR2 YYREEE (reference sequence). V dropped 2 bases and J dropped 6 bases, with 14 bases sitting between them. CDR3 in DNA: TGTGCCAGCAGCTTAGATCGCGGGGCGTCCGGGGAGCTGTTTTTT. Translation gives CASSLDRGASGELFF.

This chain joins TRBV10-3 and TRBJ1-2; TRBD1 agrees at 10 bases. The CDR3 runs 15 residues. Unmatched junction bases numbered 8, after V lost 7 bases and J lost 3 bases. The germline V gene has CDR1 ENHRY and CDR2 SYGVKD. Written as DNA, the CDR3 is TGTGCCATCACCGGGGGGGGACAGGGGTACTATGGCTACACCTTC. This codes for CAITGGGQGYYGYTF.